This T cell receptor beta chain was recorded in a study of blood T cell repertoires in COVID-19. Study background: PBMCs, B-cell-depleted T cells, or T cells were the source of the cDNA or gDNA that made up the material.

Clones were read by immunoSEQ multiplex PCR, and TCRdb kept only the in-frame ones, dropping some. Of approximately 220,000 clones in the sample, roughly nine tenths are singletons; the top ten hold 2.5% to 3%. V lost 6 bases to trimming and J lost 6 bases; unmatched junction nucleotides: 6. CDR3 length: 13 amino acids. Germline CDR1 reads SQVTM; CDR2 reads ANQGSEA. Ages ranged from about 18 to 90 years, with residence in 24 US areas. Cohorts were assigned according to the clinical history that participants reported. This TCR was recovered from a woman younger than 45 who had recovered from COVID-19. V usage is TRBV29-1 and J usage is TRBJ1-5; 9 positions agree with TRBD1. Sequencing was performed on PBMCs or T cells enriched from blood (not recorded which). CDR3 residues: CSVLTGGSQPQHF. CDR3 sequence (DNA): TGCAGCGTATTGACAGGGGGAAGTCAGCCCCAGCATTTT.